The clone carrying this TCR beta chain was recorded at least ten times. Its cognate antigen is unknown. This entry comes from a study of T-cell reconstitution after alpha-beta-depleted transplantation in children. V shed 4 bases, J shed 0 bases, and the junction held 7 bases outside the gene matches. The CDR3 extends over 15 amino acids. The V gene's germline CDR1 is SGHRS and CDR2 YFSETQ. Molecular barcoding with unique molecular identifiers was used for the TCRbeta library. TCRdb reprocessed the PCR reads via MiXCR and lists one record per CDR3 protein. The data contain under 150,000 distinct CDR3 sequences, more than 9.5% of them singletons. Notes on the study in general: A year post-transplant, T-cell counts and diversity derived mostly from newly produced T cells. There were reportedly several hundred expanded graft clones from which alpha-beta T cells came about two months after transplant.

The source of this sequence is a girl under two years old who had a stem cell transplant for combined immunodeficiency, so the T cells may come from the graft donor. The chain is built from TRBV5-1 and TRBJ2-7; 7 bases are a match to TRBD2. The input for sequencing was PBMCs, mostly from graft donor cells, taken 180 days after TCRalphabeta/CD19-depleted stem cell transplant. This chain's CDR3 is CASSPAAGASYEQYF. The DNA for the CDR3 is TGCGCCAGCAGCCCGGCGGCGGGAGCCTCCTACGAGCAGTACTTC. The entire variable domain, with the rest obtained from reference TRBV5-1 and TRBJ2-7, is as follows: KAGVTQTPRYLIKTRGQQVTLSCSPISGHRSVSWYQQTPGQGLQFLFEYFSETQRNKGNFPGRFSGRQFSNSRSEMNVSTLELGDSALYLCASSPAAGASYEQYFGPGTRLTVT.